This is a list of T cell receptor beta chains from one sample in a study of OX40 agonist ivuxolimab in advanced cancers. Assay: immunoSEQ multiplex PCR; the TCRdb copy retains only in-frame clones and omits some. The sample has 78,000 or so clones; about 88% are singletons. Source: CD4+ or CD8+ T cells sorted from blood, taken in a trial of the OX40 agonist ivuxolimab. The receptors derive from an adult with an advanced solid tumor such as melanoma, head and neck, liver or kidney cancer. Each CDR3 is given with its conserved first and last residue. D genes are given only for firm matches. Not every row has a clone size; where given, it reads once, few, many or a size class.

V: TRBV13
length: 16
size: -
J: TRBJ2-1
D: TRBD2
DNA: TGTGCCAGCAGAGACACCGGGACTAGCTCCTACAATGAGCAGTTCTTC
CDR3: CASRDTGTSSYNEQFF

V: TRBV2
length: 17
size: -
J: TRBJ1-3
D: TRBD1
DNA: TGTGCCAGCAGTGAAGTTGGACAGGGGGCTAGAGGAAACACCATATATTTT
CDR3: CASSEVGQGARGNTIYF

V: TRBV9
length: 16
size: -
J: TRBJ2-1
D: -
DNA: TGTGCCAGCAGCGCCCCCTCGGTAGGCTCCTACAATGAGCAGTTCTTC
CDR3: CASSAPSVGSYNEQFF

V: TRBV7-6
length: 15
size: once
J: TRBJ1-1
D: -
DNA: TGTGCCAGCAGCTTAAGTATGGGACGGAATAATGAAGCTTTCTTT
CDR3: CASSLSMGRNNEAFF

V: TRBV9
length: 16
size: -
J: TRBJ2-7
D: TRBD1
DNA: TGTGCCAGCAGCGTAGACTCCGGGACAGGCGGTTACGAGCAGTACTTC
CDR3: CASSVDSGTGGYEQYF

V: TRBV11-2
length: 11
size: -
J: TRBJ2-1
D: -
DNA: TGTGCCAGCAGAATGGGACATCAGCAGTTCTTC
CDR3: CASRMGHQQFF

V: TRBV6-5
length: 14
size: -
J: TRBJ2-5
D: TRBD1
DNA: TGTGCCAGCAATACAGGGGCCCCCGAAGAGACCCAGTACTTC
CDR3: CASNTGAPEETQYF

V: TRBV6-4
length: 15
size: -
J: TRBJ2-1
D: TRBD2
DNA: TGTGCCAGCAGCGCCGGGACTAGCGGGGAGGTTGAGCAGTTCTTC
CDR3: CASSAGTSGEVEQFF

V: TRBV10-3
length: 14
size: -
J: TRBJ1-1
D: -
DNA: TGTGCCATCAGTGAATACAGGGAGGGGGCTGAAGCTTTCTTT
CDR3: CAISEYREGAEAFF

V: TRBV7-9
length: 15
size: -
J: TRBJ1-4
D: -
DNA: TGTGCCAGCAGCACTTACAGCGGAATGGTTGAAAAACTGTTTTTT
CDR3: CASSTYSGMVEKLFF

V: TRBV30
length: 15
size: -
J: TRBJ2-1
D: -
DNA: TGTGCCTGGAGCCCGCCCGGGAGCTCCTACAATGAGCAGTTCTTC
CDR3: CAWSPPGSSYNEQFF